This section outlines one T cell receptor (beta chain) sequence together with its context. The CDR3 is 14 residues long. The V gene end was trimmed by 6 bases and the J gene end by 2 bases; junction bases not matched to a gene: 7. Per the germline V gene, CDR1 is MNHEY and CDR2 is SVGEGT. These data belong to a study of blood T cell repertoires in COVID-19. About the research overall: The United States, Italy and Spain supplied acute and convalescent COVID-19 samples.

Seattle patients were enrolled while actively infected and followed longitudinally. Per the original data handling: From reference gene primer amplification, estimates of nucleated cell counts were derived. Sequencing was performed with immunoSEQ multiplex PCR; in TCRdb, only in-frame clones are kept and a portion is missing. For V, J and clone size, that table is used; D and trimming come from the DNA. The profile shows about 160,000 clones, less than 85% of them singletons. The receptor comes from a woman aged 35 to 49 with COVID-19, enrolled during active disease. Sequenced sample: peripheral blood. The rearrangement uses TRBV6-2 or TRBV6-3 and TRBJ2-7; TRBD1 matches at 7 bases. CDR3 loop: CASSNPGQPYEQYF. The CDR3 nucleotides are TGTGCCAGCAGCAACCCGGGACAGCCCTACGAGCAGTACTTC.